Listed here are 21 T cell receptor beta chains from one sample, sequenced in a study of blood T cells in healthy people across ages. Combining a sample-barcoded 5' primer with a J-beta primer mix, a second PCR ran for 7 to 11 cycles. One entry per CDR3 protein, called by TCRdb with MiXCR from the 5' RACE reads. The data show roughly 800,000 distinct CDR3 sequences, roughly 64% seen once. Sequenced: blood. The receptors here all came from a man between 25 and 39 years old in good health.

This chain uses TRBV7-2 with TRBJ1-2; 10 positions agree with TRBD1. CDR1 and CDR2 (germline): SGHTA, FQGNSA. V lost 2 bases, J lost 4 bases, and 13 bases stayed unmatched. The CDR3 covers 18 residues. The CDR3 DNA reads as TGTGCCAGCAGCTTATTCGGGACAGGGGCGAGCAAAAGCTATGGCTACACCTTC. Translation: CASSLFGTGASKSYGYTF.

This clonotype is a singleton in its sample. The J gene is TRBJ2-1, the V gene TRBV4-3; D remains unclear. The length of the CDR3 is 14 residues. From germline, CDR1 is LGHNA and CDR2 YSLEER. V was shortened by 0 bases and J by 13 bases, with 16 bases between the two germline ends. CDR3 protein: CASSQDESAASQFF. In DNA, the CDR3 is TGCGCCAGCAGCCAAGATGAATCGGCGGCTAGTCAGTTCTTC.

The chain recombines TRBV20-1 with TRBJ1-1; 9 bases fit TRBD1. J was trimmed by 0 bases and V by 6 bases; bases with no gene match: 5. The V gene's germline CDR1 is DFQATT and CDR2 SNEGSKA (reference sequence). This CDR3 contains 14 residues. CDR3 coding DNA: TGCAGTGCCACAGGGGGCAGCGTGAACACTGAAGCTTTCTTT. Translated: CSATGGSVNTEAFF.

J is TRBJ2-3 and V is TRBV20-1, with 8 bases aligning to TRBD2. J was trimmed by 4 bases and V by 8 bases; bases with no gene match: 11. Germline V CDR1 and CDR2: DFQATT, SNEGSKA (reference sequence). This CDR3 comprises 14 residues. The CDR3 is CSTMSGRGSDTQYF. The CDR3 DNA is TGCAGTACTATGAGCGGGAGAGGCTCAGATACGCAGTATTTT.

This clonotype was observed once. This sequence joins TRBV29-1 and TRBJ1-1; TRBD1 matches 8 bases. V lost 7 bases to trimming and J lost 5 bases; unmatched junction nucleotides: 6. CDR3 length equals 12 residues. Germline-derived CDR1 and CDR2 are SQVTM and ANQGSEA. As DNA, the CDR3 is TGCAGCGCCAGGACAGGGATAACTGAAGCTTTCTTT. This sequence encodes CSARTGITEAFF.

The genes are TRBV20-1 and TRBJ2-7; D gene unclear. Trimming removed 2 bases at V and 2 bases at J, with 16 bases between. CDR1 is DFQATT, CDR2 SNEGSKA, per germline (reference sequence). CDR3 size: 15 residues. DNA of the CDR3: TGCAGTGCTAGACGGATGGGCCCCTCCACCTACGAGCAGTACTTC. Protein: CSARRMGPSTYEQYF.

The rearrangement joins TRBV6-1 to TRBJ2-1, with 7 bases aligning to TRBD2. The germline gives CDR1 MNHNS, CDR2 SASEGT. V trimming: 4 bases; J trimming: 6 bases; junction bases outside the gene matches: 15. The CDR3 consists of 17 residues. CDR3 DNA sequence: TGTGCCAGCAGTGCCCGTAGATCCAGCGGGGATGGCAATGAGCAGTTCTTC. It yields the protein CASSARRSSGDGNEQFF.

The chain recombines TRBV5-6 with TRBJ2-5; possible D gene TRBD1, 5 bases. CDR3 length: 15 residues. From germline, CDR1 is SGHDT and CDR2 YYEEEE. The ends were cut back, 0 bases at V and 1 base at J, with 10 bases in the middle. The CDR3 region is CASSLDPRAQETQYF. The CDR3 DNA follows: TGTGCCAGCAGCTTGGATCCCAGGGCCCAAGAGACCCAGTACTTC.

This rearrangement joins TRBV20-1 to TRBJ2-3; 8 nucleotides match TRBD2. The CDR3 totals 14 residues. With V trimmed by 2 bases and J by 1 base, 2 bases remained unmatched. CDR1 is DFQATT, CDR2 SNEGSKA, per germline (reference sequence). CDR3 loop: CSARLREGTDTQYF. The CDR3 coding sequence is TGCAGTGCTAGACTGCGGGAGGGCACAGATACGCAGTATTTT.

The CDR3 is CASSQDLTWLRTDTDTQYF. The CDR3 region has the DNA TGTGCCAGCAGCCAAGACCTGACCTGGTTGCGGACCGACACAGATACGCAGTATTTT. V gene TRBV4-2 combines with J gene TRBJ2-3; D unclear. Per the germline V gene, CDR1 is LGHNA and CDR2 is YNFKEQ. CDR3 length equals 19 residues. With 0 bases removed from V and 2 bases from J, the gap between germline ends came to 21 bases.

The rearrangement uses TRBV7-2 and TRBJ2-5; TRBD2 matches at 10 bases. Germline CDR1 is SGHTA and CDR2 is FQGNSA. The CDR3 spans 15 residues. The trim removed 5 bases at V and 5 bases at J, leaving 8 bases unmatched. The CDR3: CASSISGGAGETQYF. DNA of the CDR3: TGTGCCAGCAGCATCAGCGGGGGGGCCGGTGAGACCCAGTACTTC.

This clonotype was counted a few times. The chain recombines TRBV7-3 with TRBJ2-1; D assignment may be TRBD1 or TRBD2 (5 bases each). The CDR3 is made up of 15 amino acids. V lost 4 bases and J 3 bases, leaving 13 bases between the germline ends. Germline assignment: CDR1 SGHTA and CDR2 FQGTGA. The CDR3 protein is CASSSAGTDYNEQFF. The CDR3, as DNA: TGTGCCAGCAGCTCAGCCGGGACCGACTACAATGAGCAGTTCTTC.

In this sample, this clonotype turned up a few times. The J gene is TRBJ2-5, the V gene TRBV7-2, with D unresolved. The germline gives CDR1 SGHTA, CDR2 FQGNSA. V was clipped by 5 bases and J by 11 bases, with 15 bases between them. The CDR3 loop spans 12 amino acids. Here the CDR3 reads CASSIPQTKQYF. The CDR3 DNA follows: TGTGCCAGCAGCATACCCCAGACGAAGCAGTACTTC.

This clonotype occurred once. The chain carries TRBV25-1 and TRBJ1-2; D unresolved. Germline CDR1 MGHDK, CDR2 SYGVNS. Trimming pared 5 bases from V and 5 bases from J, leaving 12 bases between. The CDR3 length is 13 residues. CDR3 protein: CASSPLSLYGYTF. The CDR3 DNA follows: TGTGCCAGCAGTCCCCTCTCCCTTTATGGCTACACCTTC.

This clonotype showed up just once. In DNA form, the CDR3 reads TGTGCCAGCAGTTACTCGCTGATAGGGGCCAGGAGCTCCTACGAGCAGTACTTC. It codes for CASSYSLIGARSSYEQYF. This sequence joins TRBV6-2 or TRBV6-3 and TRBJ2-7; a weak D match, TRBD1 (5 bases). With 0 bases removed from V and 0 bases from J, the gap between germline ends came to 18 bases. This CDR3 contains 18 residues. The germline CDR1 and CDR2 sequences are MNHEY and SVGEGT.

J is TRBJ2-3 and V is TRBV20-1; 10 bases map to TRBD2. V shed 5 bases and J 4 bases; nucleotides not matched to a gene: 9. Germline values: CDR1 DFQATT, CDR2 SNEGSKA (reference sequence). The CDR3 contains 15 residues. CDR3 sequence (DNA): TGCAGTGCTTCTTCCACTAGCGGGATTGCAGATACGCAGTATTTT. Encoded protein: CSASSTSGIADTQYF.

The chain carries TRBV6-5 and TRBJ1-2; D might be TRBD1 (6 bases). This CDR3 spans 14 amino acids. Germline V gene sequence: CDR1 MNHEY, CDR2 SVGAGI. V dropped 6 bases and J dropped 5 bases, with 16 bases sitting between them. The chain's CDR3 is CASRGGVRGYGYTF. In nucleotides, the CDR3 is TGTGCCAGCAGGGGGGGCGTGCGCGGTTATGGCTACACCTTC.

The V call is TRBV20-1, the J call TRBJ1-1, with a tentative D call TRBD1 (5 bases). V was cut by 6 bases and J by 4 bases, with 18 bases left in between. Germline lookup yields CDR1 DFQATT and CDR2 SNEGSKA (reference sequence). This CDR3 is built from 14 residues. The CDR3 DNA follows: TGCAGTGCGCGGGGCTCAGGGTTTCTCACTGAAGCTTTCTTT. Its translation: CSARGSGFLTEAFF.

This clonotype has a single count. This sequence joins TRBV4-3 and TRBJ2-3; tentatively, D is TRBD1 (8 bases). Germline V gene lookup returns CDR1 LGHNA and CDR2 YSLEER. The CDR3 has 15 residues. V lost 5 bases and J lost 6, with 18 bases in between. The CDR3 reads CASSEQGGRSDTQYF. In nucleotides, the CDR3 is TGCGCCAGCAGCGAACAGGGGGGGAGAAGTGATACGCAGTATTTT.

This chain uses TRBV20-1 with TRBJ2-3, with TRBD2 identical over 7 bases. The CDR3 consists of 15 residues. In germline, CDR1 is DFQATT, CDR2 SNEGSKA (reference sequence). CDR3 bases: TGCAGAGCAGCCCTCTTCGGGAGGACCACAGATACGCAGTATTTT. It yields the protein CRAALFGRTTDTQYF.

The chain has TRBV29-1 and TRBJ2-5, with TRBD1 matching over 12 bases. Germline-derived CDR1 and CDR2 are SQVTM and ANQGSEA. Trimming at V came to 7 bases and at J to 13 bases, leaving 7 bases not matched to a gene. CDR3 length equals 11 residues. The CDR3 loop is CSARDRGRVYF. In DNA form, the CDR3 reads TGCAGCGCCCGGGACAGGGGGCGTGTGTACTTC.